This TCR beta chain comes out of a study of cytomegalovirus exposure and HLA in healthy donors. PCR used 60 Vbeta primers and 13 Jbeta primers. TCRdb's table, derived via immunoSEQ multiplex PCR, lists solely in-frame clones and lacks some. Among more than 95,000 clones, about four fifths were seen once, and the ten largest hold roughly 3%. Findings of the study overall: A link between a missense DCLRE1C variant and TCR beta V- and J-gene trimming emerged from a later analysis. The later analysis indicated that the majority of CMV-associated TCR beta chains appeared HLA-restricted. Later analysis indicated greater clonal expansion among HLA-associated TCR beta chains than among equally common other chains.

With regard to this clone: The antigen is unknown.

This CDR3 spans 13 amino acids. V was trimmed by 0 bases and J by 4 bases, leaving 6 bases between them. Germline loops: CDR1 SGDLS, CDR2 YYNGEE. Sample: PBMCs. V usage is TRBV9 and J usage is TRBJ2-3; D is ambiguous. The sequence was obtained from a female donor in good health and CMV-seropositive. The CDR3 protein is CASSVVGADTQYF. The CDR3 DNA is TGTGCCAGCAGCGTAGTGGGCGCAGATACGCAGTATTTT.